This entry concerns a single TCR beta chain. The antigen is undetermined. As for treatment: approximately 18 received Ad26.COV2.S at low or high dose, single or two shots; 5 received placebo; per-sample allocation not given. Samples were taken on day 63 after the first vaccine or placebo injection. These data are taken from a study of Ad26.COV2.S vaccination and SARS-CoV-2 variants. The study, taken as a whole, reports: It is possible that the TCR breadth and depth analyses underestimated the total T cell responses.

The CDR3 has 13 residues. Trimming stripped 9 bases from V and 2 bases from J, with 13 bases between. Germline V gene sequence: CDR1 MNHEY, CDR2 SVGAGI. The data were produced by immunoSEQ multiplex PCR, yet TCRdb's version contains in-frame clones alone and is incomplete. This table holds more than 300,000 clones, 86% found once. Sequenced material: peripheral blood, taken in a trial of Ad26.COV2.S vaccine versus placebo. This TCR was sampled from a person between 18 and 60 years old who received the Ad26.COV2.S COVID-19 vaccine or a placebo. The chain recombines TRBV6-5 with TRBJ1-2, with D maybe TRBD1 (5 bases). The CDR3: CASGWGMNYGYTF. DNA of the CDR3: TGTGCCAGTGGTTGGGGGATGAACTATGGCTACACCTTC.